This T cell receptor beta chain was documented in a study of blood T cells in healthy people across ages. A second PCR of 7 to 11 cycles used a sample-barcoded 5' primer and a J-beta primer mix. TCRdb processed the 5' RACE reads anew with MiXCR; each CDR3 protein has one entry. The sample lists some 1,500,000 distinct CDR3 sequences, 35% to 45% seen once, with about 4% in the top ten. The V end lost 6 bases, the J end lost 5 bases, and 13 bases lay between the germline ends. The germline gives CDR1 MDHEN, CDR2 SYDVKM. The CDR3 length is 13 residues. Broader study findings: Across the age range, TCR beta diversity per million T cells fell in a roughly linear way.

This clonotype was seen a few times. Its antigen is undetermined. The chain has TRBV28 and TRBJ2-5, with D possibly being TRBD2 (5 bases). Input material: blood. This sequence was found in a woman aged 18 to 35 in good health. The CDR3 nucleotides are TGTGCCAGCAGCAATACTAGAAGGGAGACCCAGTACTTC. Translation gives CASSNTRRETQYF.